This T cell receptor (beta chain) was documented in a study of CD4 T cells in relation to SARS-CoV-2 and coronaviruses. General study findings and limits: Monoreactive clones expanded significantly more to SARS-CoV-2 than crossreactive clones did.

This CDR3 region has 16 residues. CDR1 SGHRS and CDR2 YFSETQ come from the germline V gene. Trimming at V came to 4 bases and at J to 1 base, leaving 8 bases not matched to a gene. Here immunoSEQ multiplex PCR was the method, and the copy in TCRdb shows in-frame clones only, minus some. Of approximately 37,000 clones detected, approximately 85% appear once; the ten largest clones hold about 3%. For this clone: Its antigen is not known.

The sequenced sample was memory CD4+ T cells from PBMCs. This chain uses TRBV5-1 with TRBJ2-4; 7 nucleotides align to TRBD1. The source of this sequence is an adult with COVID-19. The CDR3 sequence is CASSADRVGAKNIQYF. As DNA, the CDR3 is TGCGCCAGCAGCGCCGACAGGGTTGGGGCCAAAAACATTCAGTACTTC.